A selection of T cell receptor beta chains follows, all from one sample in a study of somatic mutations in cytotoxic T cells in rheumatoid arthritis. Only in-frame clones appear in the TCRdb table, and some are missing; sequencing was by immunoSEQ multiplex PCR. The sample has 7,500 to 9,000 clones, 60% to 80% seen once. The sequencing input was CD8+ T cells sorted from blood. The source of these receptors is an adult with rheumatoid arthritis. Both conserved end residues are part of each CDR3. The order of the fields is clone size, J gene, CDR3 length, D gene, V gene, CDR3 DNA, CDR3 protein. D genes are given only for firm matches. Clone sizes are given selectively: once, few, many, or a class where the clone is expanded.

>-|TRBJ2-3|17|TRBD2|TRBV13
TGTGCCAGCAGCTCCCGGGTAGCGGGGGGCCGCACAGATACGCAGTATTTT
CASSSRVAGGRTDTQYF
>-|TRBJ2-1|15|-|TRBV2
TGTGCCAGCAGTCCCCGACCTTTATATTACAATGAGCAGTTCTTC
CASSPRPLYYNEQFF
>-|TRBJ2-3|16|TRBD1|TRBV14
TGTGCCAGCAGCCAGGGACAGAATATCTACACAGATACGCAGTATTTT
CASSQGQNIYTDTQYF
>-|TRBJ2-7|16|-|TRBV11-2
TGTGCCAGCAGCCCCACCGGGGGGCTAATATCCTACGAGCAGTACTTC
CASSPTGGLISYEQYF
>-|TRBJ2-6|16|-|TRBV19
TGTGCCAGTACCACCCAGACCCTCTCTGGGGCCAACGTCCTGACTTTC
CASTTQTLSGANVLTF
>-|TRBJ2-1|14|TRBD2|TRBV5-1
TGCGCCAGCAGCTTGGCCGGGGGGGGCAATGAGCAGTTCTTC
CASSLAGGGNEQFF
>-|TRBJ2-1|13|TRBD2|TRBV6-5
TGTGCCAGCGCACCGGGGGGGATGAATGAGCAGTTCTTC
CASAPGGMNEQFF
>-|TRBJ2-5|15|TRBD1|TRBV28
TGTGCCAGCAGTTTCGAGGGACAGGCGGTTGGGACCCAGTACTTC
CASSFEGQAVGTQYF
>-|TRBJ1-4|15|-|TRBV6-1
TGTGCCAGCATTACTAACAGGGTCACTAATGAAAAACTGTTTTTT
CASITNRVTNEKLFF
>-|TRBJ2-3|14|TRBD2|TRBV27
TGTGCCAGCACTCCCGGGACTACCACAGATACGCAGTATTTT
CASTPGTTTDTQYF
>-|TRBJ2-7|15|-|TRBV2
TGTGCCAGCAGTGAAGTAATAGGGGTCTTTGGGGAGCAGTACTTC
CASSEVIGVFGEQYF
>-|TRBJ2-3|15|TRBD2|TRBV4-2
TGTGCCAGCAGCCAAGATCGGGGGGGCCCAGATACGCAGTATTTT
CASSQDRGGPDTQYF
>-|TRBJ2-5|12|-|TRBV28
TGTGCCAGCAGTGAGTACCAAGAGACCCAGTACTTC
CASSEYQETQYF
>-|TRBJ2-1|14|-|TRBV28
TGTGCCAGCACCCAGAGGGCAGGGCGAAATGAGCAGTTCTTC
CASTQRAGRNEQFF
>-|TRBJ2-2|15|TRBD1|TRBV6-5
TGTGCCAGCAGTTTAAGGACAGGGAACACCGGGGAGCTGTTTTTT
CASSLRTGNTGELFF
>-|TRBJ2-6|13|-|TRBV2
TGTGCCAGAGGCGGCTCTGGGGCCAACGTCCTGACTTTC
CARGGSGANVLTF
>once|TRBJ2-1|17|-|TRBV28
TGTGCCAGCAGTTTCGTAAGGGGAACTTCTAGCTACAATGAGCAGTTCTTC
CASSFVRGTSSYNEQFF
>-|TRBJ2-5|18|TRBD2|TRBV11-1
TGTGCCAGCAGCAGAACTAGCGGGGGGTCTTCGTACCAAGAGACCCAGTACTTC
CASSRTSGGSSYQETQYF
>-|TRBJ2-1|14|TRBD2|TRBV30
TGTGCCTGGTCTGCGGGAGGGGGCCTCAATGAGCAGTTCTTC
CAWSAGGGLNEQFF
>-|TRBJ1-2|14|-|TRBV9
TGTGCCAGCAGCCCCCAGAGCCAGAACTATGGCTACACCTTC
CASSPQSQNYGYTF
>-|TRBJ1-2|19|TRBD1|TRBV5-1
TGCGCCAGCAGCTTGGCCCCGGGACAGGGGGTTATAGGGGGCTATGGCTACACCTTC
CASSLAPGQGVIGGYGYTF
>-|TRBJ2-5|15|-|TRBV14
TGTGCCAGCAGCCCTTCCGAGGGCAGCCCAAGCACCCAGTACTTC
CASSPSEGSPSTQYF
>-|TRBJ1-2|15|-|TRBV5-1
TGCGCCAGCAGCTCGACCGGGGCCTCTAACTATGGCTACACCTTC
CASSSTGASNYGYTF
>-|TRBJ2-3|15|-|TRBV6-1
TGTGCCAGCAGTGAATGGGAGATAGGGGAAAATACGCAGTATTTT
CASSEWEIGENTQYF
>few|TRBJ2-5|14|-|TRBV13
TGTGCCAGCAGCCATAGGGGGGTCCAAGAGACCCAGTACTTC
CASSHRGVQETQYF
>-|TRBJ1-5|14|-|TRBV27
TGTGCCAGCAGTTCGTTAGCAGGGGATCAGCCCCAGCATTTT
CASSSLAGDQPQHF
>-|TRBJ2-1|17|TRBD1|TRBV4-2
TGTGCCAGCAGCCACCGCCCCACAGGGGGCTCCGACAATGAGCAGTTCTTC
CASSHRPTGGSDNEQFF
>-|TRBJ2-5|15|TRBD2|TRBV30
TGTGCCTGGAGTCGGTATAGCGGGAGGGGCGAGACCCAGTACTTC
CAWSRYSGRGETQYF
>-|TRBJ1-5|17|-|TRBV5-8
TGTGCCAGCAGCTTGGAAGGGCTGAGATTTAGCAATCAGCCCCAGCATTTT
CASSLEGLRFSNQPQHF
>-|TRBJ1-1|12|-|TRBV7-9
TGTGCCGCGGGAAGTTGGAACACTGAAGCTTTCTTT
CAAGSWNTEAFF
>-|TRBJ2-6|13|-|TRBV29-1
TGCAGCGTTGTAGACTCTGGGGCCAACGTCCTGACTTTC
CSVVDSGANVLTF
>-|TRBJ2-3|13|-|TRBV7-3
TGTGCCAGCAGCTTAACTGCCGGAGATACGCAGTATTTT
CASSLTAGDTQYF